This section outlines one TCR beta chain sequence together with its context. This CDR3 contains 16 residues. The germline V gene encodes CDR1 LNHNV and CDR2 YYDKDF (reference sequence). V gave up 5 bases and J gave up 5 bases, with 19 bases separating them. These data come from a study of T-cell memory formation after mild COVID-19. Looking at the study overall: The TCR clusters were mostly specific to one donor.

TCRdb used MiXCR to reprocess the 5' RACE reads, holding one entry per CDR3 protein. The data show roughly 130,000 distinct CDR3 sequences, with approximately 5.9% seen just once and roughly 2.2% held by the top ten. The material sequenced was PBMCs or a T cell subset sorted from them (not recorded which). The chain couples TRBV15 to TRBJ1-5; D is possibly TRBD1 (6 bases). The clonotype was recovered from an adult woman who had mild COVID-19 (a few samples of this study predate the infection). Cell type and time point are not known. CDR3 region: CATSRFRGVKDQPQHF. In DNA form, the CDR3 reads TGTGCCACCAGCCGATTCAGGGGAGTGAAGGATCAGCCCCAGCATTTT.